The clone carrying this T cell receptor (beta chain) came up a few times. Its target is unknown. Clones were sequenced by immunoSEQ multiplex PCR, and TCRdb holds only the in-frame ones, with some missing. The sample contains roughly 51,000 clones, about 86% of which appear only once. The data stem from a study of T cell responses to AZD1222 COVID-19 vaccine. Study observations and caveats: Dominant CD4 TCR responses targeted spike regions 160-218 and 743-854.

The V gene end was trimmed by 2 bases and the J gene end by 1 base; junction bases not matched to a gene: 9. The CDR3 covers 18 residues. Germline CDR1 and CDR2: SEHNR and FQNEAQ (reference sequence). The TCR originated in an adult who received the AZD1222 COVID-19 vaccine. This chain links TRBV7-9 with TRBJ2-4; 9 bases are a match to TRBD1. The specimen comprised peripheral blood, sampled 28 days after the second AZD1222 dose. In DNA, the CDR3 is TGTGCCAGCAGCTTATTCGTGTTACAGGGGGCTGCCAAAAACATTCAGTACTTC. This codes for CASSLFVLQGAAKNIQYF. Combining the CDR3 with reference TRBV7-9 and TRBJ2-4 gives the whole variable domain DTGVSQNPRHKITKRGQNVTFRCDPISEHNRLYWYRQTLGQGPEFLTYFQNEAQLEKSRLLSDRFSAERPKGSFSTLEIQRTEQGDSAMYLCASSLFVLQGAAKNIQYFGAGTRLSVL.